A selection of T cell receptor beta chains follows, all from one sample in a study of T cells in Graves' hyperthyroidism and ophthalmopathy. TCRdb reprocessed the multiplex PCR reads via MiXCR and lists one record per CDR3 protein. The repertoire consists of hundreds of thousands of distinct CDR3 sequences, with less than 15% occurring once and the leading ten covering about a tenth. Sequencing was done on a sample of blood. The source is a young woman with Graves' hyperthyroidism. Each CDR3 is given with its conserved first and last residue. Each record gives: V gene, J gene, D gene, clone size, CDR3 protein, CDR3 DNA. A D gene is named only where the DNA matches it firmly. Clone size appears in some rows only: once, few, many, or a class for an expanded clone.

>TRBV7-2|TRBJ1-1|NA|NA
CASSPHPSRNTEAFF
TGTGCCAGCAGCCCACATCCGAGTCGGAACACTGAAGCTTTCTTT
>TRBV6-2/TRBV6-3|TRBJ2-1|NA|NA
CASSYSHEGGGLQFF
TGTGCCAGCAGTTACTCACATGAGGGTGGAGGACTTCAGTTCTTC
>TRBV18|TRBJ1-5|TRBD1|many
CASSPGADRGGQPQHF
TGTGCCAGCTCACCCGGGGCTGACAGGGGAGGTCAGCCCCAGCATTTT
>TRBV28|TRBJ2-4|NA|NA
CASSFTSLRDIQYF
TGTGCCAGCAGTTTTACTAGCTTGAGGGACATTCAGTACTTC
>TRBV18|TRBJ2-1|NA|many
CASSPHSTAYEQFF
TGTGCCAGCTCACCACATAGTACGGCCTATGAGCAGTTCTTC
>TRBV5-5|TRBJ1-5|TRBD1|NA
CASSARDSQPQHF
TGTGCCAGCAGCGCCCGGGACAGTCAGCCCCAGCATTTT
>TRBV5-6|TRBJ1-1|NA|many
CASSLDPARRTEAFF
TGTGCCAGCAGCTTGGATCCAGCCAGGAGGACTGAAGCTTTCTTT
>TRBV4-1|TRBJ2-7|TRBD2|many
CASSPAGGRGYEQYF
TGCGCCAGCAGCCCCGCTGGGGGGAGGGGATACGAGCAGTACTTC
>TRBV6-9|TRBJ2-2|NA|NA
CASSYDRRTGELFF
TGTGCCAGCAGTTACGACAGAAGAACCGGGGAGCTGTTTTTT
>TRBV27|TRBJ2-1|TRBD2|many
CATRLAGENNEQFF
TGTGCCACCAGACTAGCGGGAGAGAACAATGAGCAGTTCTTC
>TRBV18|TRBJ2-3|NA|NA
CASSPQKGGTDTQYF
TGTGCCAGCTCACCACAGAAGGGAGGAACAGATACGCAGTATTTT
>TRBV18|TRBJ2-1|TRBD2|few
CASSLLAGVSKNEQFF
TGTGCCAGCTCGCTACTAGCGGGAGTCTCTAAGAATGAGCAGTTCTTC
>TRBV28|TRBJ2-5|NA|many
CASSLKQQETQYF
TGTGCCAGCAGTTTAAAACAGCAAGAGACCCAGTACTTC
>TRBV6-1|TRBJ2-5|NA|many
CASSSSGGGGRTQYF
TGTGCCAGCAGTTCCTCCGGAGGGGGAGGACGGACCCAGTACTTC
>TRBV12-5|TRBJ1-1|TRBD1|NA
CASGLVAGGLNTEAFF
TGTGCTAGTGGTTTGGTAGCAGGGGGCTTGAACACTGAAGCTTTCTTT
>TRBV27|TRBJ2-3|NA|many
CASSFTQRGTQYF
TGTGCCAGCAGTTTCACACAGCGAGGTACGCAGTATTTT
>TRBV6-2/TRBV6-3|TRBJ2-5|NA|many
CASSSPASTGIGTQYF
TGTGCCAGCAGTTCTCCAGCCTCAACAGGGATCGGGACCCAGTACTTC
>TRBV7-7|TRBJ2-5|NA|few
CASSSLTYETQYF
TGTGCCAGCAGCTCTTTGACGTATGAGACCCAGTACTTC
>TRBV3-1|TRBJ2-3|TRBD2|NA
CASSRLAAGGDTQYF
TGTGCCAGCAGCCGACTAGCGGCGGGGGGGGATACGCAGTATTTT
>TRBV28|TRBJ2-1|NA|many
CASSSPIVAERYNEQFF
TGTGCCAGCAGTTCCCCGATTGTGGCGGAACGTTACAATGAGCAGTTCTTC
>TRBV3-1|TRBJ1-1|NA|many
CASSQDFRLLGGTNTEAFF
TGTGCCAGCAGCCAAGATTTTCGTTTGTTGGGCGGCACAAACACTGAAGCTTTCTTT
>TRBV7-9|TRBJ1-2|NA|NA
CASSFGSDRTYYGYTF
TGTGCCAGCAGCTTTGGTTCTGACAGAACCTACTATGGCTACACCTTC
>TRBV29-1|TRBJ2-5|NA|many
CSVEGKGVETQYF
TGCAGCGTTGAAGGAAAAGGGGTGGAGACCCAGTACTTC
>TRBV2|TRBJ1-1|NA|many
CASSEQGGTEAFF
TGTGCCAGCAGTGAGCAAGGTGGGACTGAAGCTTTCTTT
>TRBV10-2|TRBJ2-5|TRBD2|NA
CAGTAGVGETQYF
TGCGCCGGTACAGCGGGAGTGGGCGAGACCCAGTACTTC
>TRBV27|TRBJ2-1|NA|NA
CASSFGLALYNEQFF
TGTGCCAGCAGTTTCGGGCTAGCCCTATACAATGAGCAGTTCTTC
>TRBV6-1|TRBJ2-1|NA|many
CASSYRPRGGEQFF
TGTGCCAGCAGTTATCGCCCCCGAGGAGGTGAGCAGTTCTTC
>TRBV24-1|TRBJ1-2|NA|few
CATSDEVKGYTF
TGTGCCACCAGTGACGAGGTGAAGGGCTACACCTTC
>TRBV29-1|TRBJ2-1|TRBD1|NA
CSAPGGSSLNEQFF
TGCAGCGCTCCAGGGGGCTCGTCCCTCAATGAGCAGTTCTTC
>TRBV12-5|TRBJ2-1|NA|few
CASGLERYEQFF
TGTGCTAGTGGTTTGGAAAGGTATGAGCAGTTCTTC
>TRBV25-1|TRBJ2-1|TRBD1|NA
CASSDWDRGPSEQFF
TGTGCCAGCAGTGACTGGGACAGGGGGCCATCTGAGCAGTTCTTC
>TRBV5-1|TRBJ2-3|TRBD2|few
CASSFTPGLGVSDTQYF
TGCGCCAGCAGCTTCACTCCGGGACTAGGTGTTTCAGATACGCAGTATTTT
>TRBV28|TRBJ2-1|TRBD2|NA
CASSPRLAAQEEQFF
TGTGCCAGCAGCCCAAGACTAGCGGCGCAGGAAGAGCAGTTCTTC
>TRBV6-2/TRBV6-3|TRBJ1-5|TRBD1|NA
CASSYPGQGAWFGQPQHF
TGTGCCAGCAGTTACCCGGGACAGGGGGCATGGTTTGGGCAGCCCCAGCATTTT
>TRBV30|TRBJ2-5|NA|NA
CAWSQEVGLQETQYF
TGTGCCTGGAGCCAGGAAGTCGGGCTCCAAGAGACCCAGTACTTC
>TRBV4-3|TRBJ1-4|NA|NA
CASSQAQGGWGEKLFF
TGCGCCAGCAGCCAAGCCCAAGGAGGGTGGGGAGAAAAACTGTTTTTT
>TRBV4-3|TRBJ2-7|NA|many
CASSQDGPYEQYF
TGCGCCAGCAGCCAGGACGGCCCCTACGAGCAGTACTTC
>TRBV2|TRBJ1-1|NA|NA
CASSERGLANTEAFF
TGTGCCAGCAGTGAGAGGGGTCTGGCGAACACTGAAGCTTTCTTT
>TRBV12-3/TRBV12-4|TRBJ1-5|NA|many
CASSPRPIEPQHF
TGTGCCAGCAGTCCCAGACCTATAGAGCCCCAGCATTTT
>TRBV6-2/TRBV6-3|TRBJ2-3|NA|NA
CASSYGPRPSTDTQYF
TGTGCCAGCAGTTACGGCCCGCGTCCTAGCACAGATACGCAGTATTTT
>TRBV18|TRBJ2-3|NA|many
CASSPKLTDTQYF
TGTGCCAGCTCACCAAAGCTCACAGATACGCAGTATTTT
>TRBV10-3|TRBJ2-7|NA|many
CAILGGDSYEQYF
TGTGCCATCCTCGGAGGGGATTCCTACGAGCAGTACTTC
>TRBV6-1|TRBJ1-3|NA|NA
CASSDRQLSGNTIYF
TGTGCCAGCAGTGATCGGCAGCTCTCTGGAAACACCATATATTTT
>TRBV30|TRBJ2-1|NA|many
CAWRKTQGRSYNEQFF
TGTGCCTGGAGAAAGACACAGGGACGATCCTACAATGAGCAGTTCTTC
>TRBV6-1|TRBJ2-2|TRBD1|NA
CASSKGQDYTGELFF
TGTGCCAGCAGTAAAGGACAGGACTACACCGGGGAGCTGTTTTTT
>TRBV15|TRBJ2-1|NA|NA
CATSRSTGYPYNEQFF
TGTGCCACCAGCAGATCCACAGGTTATCCCTACAATGAGCAGTTCTTC
>TRBV7-2|TRBJ2-7|NA|few
CASTINRPYEQYF
TGTGCCAGCACTATCAATCGGCCCTACGAGCAGTACTTC
>TRBV19|TRBJ1-5|NA|NA
CATSRTAAPGPQHF
TGTGCCACCTCTAGAACAGCCGCGCCAGGGCCCCAGCATTTT
>TRBV20-1|TRBJ2-1|TRBD2|many
CSARDRGLAYNSDPDEQFF
TGCAGTGCTAGAGATCGAGGACTAGCGTACAACTCTGACCCCGATGAGCAGTTCTTC
>TRBV29-1|TRBJ1-2|NA|few
CSVEWGLDGYTF
TGCAGCGTTGAATGGGGGCTAGATGGCTACACCTTC
>TRBV11-2|TRBJ2-7|NA|few
CASSSLRASEQYF
TGTGCCAGCAGCTCACTAAGGGCATCCGAGCAGTACTTC
>TRBV7-9|TRBJ2-3|TRBD2|many
CASTRLAVTDTQYF
TGTGCCAGCACCCGACTAGCTGTGACAGATACGCAGTATTTT
>TRBV11-1|TRBJ2-7|NA|many
CASSLRSRSYEQYF
TGTGCCAGCAGCTTGAGGTCGCGGAGCTACGAGCAGTACTTC
>TRBV2|TRBJ1-5|NA|many
CASRPGYQQPQHF
TGTGCCAGCAGGCCCGGGTACCAGCAGCCCCAGCATTTT
>TRBV18|TRBJ2-7|TRBD2|NA
CASSRWSGSGSGSYEQYF
TGTGCCAGCTCACGGTGGAGCGGGAGTGGTTCGGGCTCCTACGAGCAGTACTTC
>TRBV20-1|TRBJ2-7|NA|few
CSAREGLREQYF
TGCAGTGCTAGAGAGGGACTTCGCGAGCAGTACTTC
>TRBV7-8|TRBJ1-1|NA|many
CASSPHGLQVRERVNTEAFF
TGTGCCAGCAGCCCGCACGGGCTCCAGGTTCGGGAGAGGGTGAACACTGAAGCTTTCTTT
>TRBV15|TRBJ2-5|NA|few
CATETGGVGETQYF
TGTGCCACAGAAACAGGGGGGGTAGGGGAGACCCAGTACTTC
>TRBV18|TRBJ2-7|TRBD1|many
CASSPPIRTGGGEQYF
TGTGCCAGCTCACCCCCTATTCGGACAGGGGGAGGCGAGCAGTACTTC